Included here is one T cell receptor (beta chain) sequence, with context. Its antigen is still unknown. This sample is drawn from a study of CXCR3-negative and CXCR3-positive naive CD8 T cells. Looking at the study overall: Sequencing gave about 150 million TRB reads overall, about 1.5 +/- 0.3 million per library. Study-level findings and limits: High diversity, comparable across both naive subsets, contrasted with much lower diversity in memory CD8+ cells. When CXCR3-positive naive cells were set against CXCR3-negative naive cells, the former had more hydrophobic TRB CDR3s.

Carrying UMI labels, the TRB cDNA libraries were prepared through 5' RACE. TCRdb reprocessed the 5' RACE reads, with one entry per CDR3 protein and no DNA. In all, the sample yields some 150,000 distinct CDR3 sequences. Germline CDR1 reads DFQATT; CDR2 reads SNEGSKA (reference sequence). CDR3 length: 15 residues. Sequencing was carried out using naive CXCR3+ CD8+ T cells from blood. Documented subset: CD45RO-CCR7+CD27+CD95- naive CD8+ T cells expressing CXCR3 (TNR3+). This sequence was found in a human donor in good health. Some clones in this sample may be carry-over from other donors' samples. The chain carries TRBV20-1 and TRBJ1-1; the TCRdb call, TRBD1, lacks DNA for checking. The CDR3 sequence is CSARLIIAGDTEAFF.